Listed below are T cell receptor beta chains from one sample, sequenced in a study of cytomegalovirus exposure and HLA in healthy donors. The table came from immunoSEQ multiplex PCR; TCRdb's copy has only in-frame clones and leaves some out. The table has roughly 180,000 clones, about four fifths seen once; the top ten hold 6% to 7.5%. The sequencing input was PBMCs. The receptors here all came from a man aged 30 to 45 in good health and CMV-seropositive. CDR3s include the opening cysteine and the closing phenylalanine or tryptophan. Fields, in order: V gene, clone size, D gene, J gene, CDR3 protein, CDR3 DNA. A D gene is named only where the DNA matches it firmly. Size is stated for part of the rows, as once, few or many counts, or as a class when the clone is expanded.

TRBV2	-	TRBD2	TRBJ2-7	CASSEAVLYLAGEDEQYF	TGTGCCAGCAGTGAAGCGGTACTCTACCTAGCGGGAGAGGACGAGCAGTACTTC
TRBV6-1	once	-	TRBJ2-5	CASSGDRTWVTQYF	TGTGCCAGCAGTGGAGACAGGACCTGGGTGACCCAGTACTTC
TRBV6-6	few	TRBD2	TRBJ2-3	CASSYSTPGRGDTQYF	TGTGCCAGCAGTTACTCGACCCCTGGGAGGGGAGATACGCAGTATTTT
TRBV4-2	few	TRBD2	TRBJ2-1	CASSHTGLAGGGEQFF	TGTGCCAGCAGCCACACGGGACTAGCGGGAGGTGGGGAGCAGTTCTTC
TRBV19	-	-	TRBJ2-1	CATRESQVSGEQFF	TGTGCCACCCGGGAGTCGCAGGTGTCGGGTGAGCAGTTCTTC
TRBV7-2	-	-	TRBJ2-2	CASSLRTPYTGELFF	TGTGCCAGCAGCTTACGGACACCTTACACCGGGGAGCTGTTTTTT
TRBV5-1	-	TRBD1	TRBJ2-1	CASSLCRTGCTDEQFF	TGCGCCAGCAGCTTGTGTAGGACAGGGTGTACAGATGAGCAGTTCTTC
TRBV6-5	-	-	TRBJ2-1	CASIPRLGPRYEQFF	TGTGCCAGCATCCCCCGCCTGGGGCCTCGTTATGAGCAGTTCTTC
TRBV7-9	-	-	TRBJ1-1	CASSLEPRVKAFF	TGTGCCAGCAGCTTAGAGCCCCGAGTAAAAGCTTTCTTT
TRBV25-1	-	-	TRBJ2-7	CASSYGSTYEQYF	TGTGCCAGCAGTTACGGTTCGACCTACGAGCAGTACTTC